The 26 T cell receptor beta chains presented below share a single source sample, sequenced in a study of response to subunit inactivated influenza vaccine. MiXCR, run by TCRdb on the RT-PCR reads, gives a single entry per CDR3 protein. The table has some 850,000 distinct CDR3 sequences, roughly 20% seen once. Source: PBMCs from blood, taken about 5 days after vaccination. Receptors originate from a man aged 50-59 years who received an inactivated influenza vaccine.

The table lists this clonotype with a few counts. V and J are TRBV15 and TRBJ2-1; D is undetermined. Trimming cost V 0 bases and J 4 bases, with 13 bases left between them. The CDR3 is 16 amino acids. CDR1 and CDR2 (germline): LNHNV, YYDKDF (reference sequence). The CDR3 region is CATSRENIRYYNEQFF. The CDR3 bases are TGTGCCACCAGCAGAGAAAACATCAGATATTACAATGAGCAGTTCTTC. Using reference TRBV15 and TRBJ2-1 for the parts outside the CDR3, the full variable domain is DAMVIQNPRYQVTQFGKPVTLSCSQTLNHNVMYWYQQKSSQAPKLLFHYYDKDFNNEADTPDNFQSRRPNTSFCFLDIRSPGLGDTAMYLCATSRENIRYYNEQFFGPGTRLTVL.

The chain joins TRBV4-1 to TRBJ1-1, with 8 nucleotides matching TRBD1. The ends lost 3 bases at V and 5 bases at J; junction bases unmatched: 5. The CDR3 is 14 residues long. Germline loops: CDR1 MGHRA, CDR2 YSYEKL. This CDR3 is CASSQWTGSTEAFF. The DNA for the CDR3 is TGCGCCAGCAGCCAGTGGACAGGGAGTACTGAAGCTTTCTTT.

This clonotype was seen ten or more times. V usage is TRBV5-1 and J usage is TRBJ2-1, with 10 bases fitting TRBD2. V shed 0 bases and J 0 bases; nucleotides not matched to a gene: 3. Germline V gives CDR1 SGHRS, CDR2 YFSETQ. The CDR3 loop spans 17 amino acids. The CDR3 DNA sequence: TGCGCCAGCAGCTTGGGGGGGACTAGCGTCTCCTACAATGAGCAGTTCTTC. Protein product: CASSLGGTSVSYNEQFF.

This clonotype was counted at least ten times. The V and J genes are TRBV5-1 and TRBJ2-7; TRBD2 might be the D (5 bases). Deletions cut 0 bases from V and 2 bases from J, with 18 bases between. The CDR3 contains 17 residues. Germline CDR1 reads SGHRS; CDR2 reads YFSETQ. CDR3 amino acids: CASSLGVRLADTYEQYF. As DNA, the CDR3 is TGCGCCAGCAGCTTGGGAGTACGGCTAGCTGATACCTACGAGCAGTACTTC.

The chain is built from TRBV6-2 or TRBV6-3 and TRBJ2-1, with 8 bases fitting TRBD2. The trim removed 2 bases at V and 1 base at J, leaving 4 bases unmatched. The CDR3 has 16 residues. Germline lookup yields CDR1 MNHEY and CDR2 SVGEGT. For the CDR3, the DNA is TGTGCCAGCAGTTACGTAGCGGGACTTTCCTACAATGAGCAGTTCTTC. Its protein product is CASSYVAGLSYNEQFF.

In nucleotides, the CDR3 is TGTGCCAGCAGTCTCCAGGGGGACTCTCGGGAGACCCAGTACTTC. This translates into CASSLQGDSRETQYF. This chain uses TRBV27 with TRBJ2-5; a weak D match, TRBD1 (7 bases). Looked up from germline, CDR1 is MNHEY and CDR2 is SMNVEV (reference sequence). This CDR3 region has 15 residues. Between the trimmed V and J ends, which lost 5 bases and 5 bases, there was a span of 18 bases.

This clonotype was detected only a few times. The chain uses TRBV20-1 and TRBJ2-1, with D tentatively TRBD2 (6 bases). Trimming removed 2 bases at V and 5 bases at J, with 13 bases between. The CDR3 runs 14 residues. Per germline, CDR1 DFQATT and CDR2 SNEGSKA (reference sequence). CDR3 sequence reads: CSARTGTFNNEQFF. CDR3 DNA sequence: TGCAGTGCTAGAACCGGGACTTTCAACAATGAGCAGTTCTTC.

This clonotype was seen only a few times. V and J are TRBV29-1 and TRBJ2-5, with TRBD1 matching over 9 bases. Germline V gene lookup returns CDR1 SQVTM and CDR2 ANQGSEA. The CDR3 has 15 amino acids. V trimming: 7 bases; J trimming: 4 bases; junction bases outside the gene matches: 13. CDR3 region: CSGGTGTSVRETQYF. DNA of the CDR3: TGCAGCGGAGGGACAGGGACATCAGTCCGAGAGACCCAGTACTTC.

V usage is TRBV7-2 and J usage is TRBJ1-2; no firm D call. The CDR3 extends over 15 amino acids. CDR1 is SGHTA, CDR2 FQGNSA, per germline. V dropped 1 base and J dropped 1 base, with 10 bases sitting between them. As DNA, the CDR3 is TGTGCCAGCAGCTTAGATGAAGCTTTTAACTATGGCTACACCTTC. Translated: CASSLDEAFNYGYTF.

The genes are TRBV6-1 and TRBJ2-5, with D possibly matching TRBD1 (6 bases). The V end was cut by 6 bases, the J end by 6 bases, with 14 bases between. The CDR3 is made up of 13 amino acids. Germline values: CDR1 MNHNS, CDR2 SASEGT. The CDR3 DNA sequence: TGTGCCAGCAGCCGTACAGGGTGGCAGACCCAGTACTTC. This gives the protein CASSRTGWQTQYF.

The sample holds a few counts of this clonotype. As DNA, the CDR3 is TGCGCCAGCAAATGGACTAGCGGTAGCACAGATACGCAGTATTTT. As protein: CASKWTSGSTDTQYF. The genes are TRBV10-2 and TRBJ2-3; 10 positions agree with TRBD2. The CDR3 consists of 15 residues. J was trimmed by 0 bases and V by 7 bases; bases with no gene match: 4. The germline V gene has CDR1 WSHSY and CDR2 SAAADI.

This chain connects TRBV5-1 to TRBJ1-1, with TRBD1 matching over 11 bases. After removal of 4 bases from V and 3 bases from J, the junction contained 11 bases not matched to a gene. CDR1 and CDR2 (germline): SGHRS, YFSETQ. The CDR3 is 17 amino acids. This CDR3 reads CASSLLPGQGADTEAFF. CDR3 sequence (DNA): TGCGCCAGCAGCCTCCTACCTGGACAGGGGGCGGACACTGAAGCTTTCTTT.

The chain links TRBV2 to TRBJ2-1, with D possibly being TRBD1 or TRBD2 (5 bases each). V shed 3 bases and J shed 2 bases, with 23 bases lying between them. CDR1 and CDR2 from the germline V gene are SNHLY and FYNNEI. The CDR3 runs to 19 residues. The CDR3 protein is CASSEQALRVGTPYNEQFF. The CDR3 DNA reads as TGTGCCAGCAGTGAGCAAGCCTTAAGGGTTGGGACCCCCTACAATGAGCAGTTCTTC.

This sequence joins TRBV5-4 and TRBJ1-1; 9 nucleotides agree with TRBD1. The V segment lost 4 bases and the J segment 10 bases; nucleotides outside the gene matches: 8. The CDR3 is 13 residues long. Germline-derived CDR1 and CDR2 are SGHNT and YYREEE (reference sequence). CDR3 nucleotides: TGTGCCAGCAGCCGTGGACAGGGGCCGGGAGCTTTCTTT. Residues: CASSRGQGPGAFF. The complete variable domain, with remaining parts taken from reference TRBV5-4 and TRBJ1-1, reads ETGVTQSPTHLIKTRGQQVTLRCSSQSGHNTVSWYQQALGQGPQFIFQYYREEENGRGNFPPRFSGLQFPNYSSELNVNALELDDSALYLCASSRGQGPGAFFGQGTRLTVV.

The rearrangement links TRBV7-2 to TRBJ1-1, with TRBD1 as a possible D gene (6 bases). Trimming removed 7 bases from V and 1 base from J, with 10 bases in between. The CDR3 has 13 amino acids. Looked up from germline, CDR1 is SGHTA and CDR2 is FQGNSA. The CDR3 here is CASKRQANTEAFF. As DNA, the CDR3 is TGTGCCAGCAAAAGACAGGCGAACACTGAAGCTTTCTTT.

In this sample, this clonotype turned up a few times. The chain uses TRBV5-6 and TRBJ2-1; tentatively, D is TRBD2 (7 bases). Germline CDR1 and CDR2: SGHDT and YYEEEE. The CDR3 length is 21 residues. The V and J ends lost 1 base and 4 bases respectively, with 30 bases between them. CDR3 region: CASSLKSGGRWGGDPYNEQFF. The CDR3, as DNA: TGTGCCAGCAGCTTGAAGTCCGGGGGGCGCTGGGGCGGGGACCCATACAATGAGCAGTTCTTC.

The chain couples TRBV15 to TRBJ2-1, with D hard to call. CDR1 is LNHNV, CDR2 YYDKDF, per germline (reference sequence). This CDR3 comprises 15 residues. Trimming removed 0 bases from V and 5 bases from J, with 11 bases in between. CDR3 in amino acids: CATSRDKVVNNEQFF. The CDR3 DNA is TGTGCCACCAGCAGAGATAAGGTCGTCAACAATGAGCAGTTCTTC. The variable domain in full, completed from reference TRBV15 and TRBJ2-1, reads DAMVIQNPRYQVTQFGKPVTLSCSQTLNHNVMYWYQQKSSQAPKLLFHYYDKDFNNEADTPDNFQSRRPNTSFCFLDIRSPGLGDTAMYLCATSRDKVVNNEQFFGPGTRLTVL.

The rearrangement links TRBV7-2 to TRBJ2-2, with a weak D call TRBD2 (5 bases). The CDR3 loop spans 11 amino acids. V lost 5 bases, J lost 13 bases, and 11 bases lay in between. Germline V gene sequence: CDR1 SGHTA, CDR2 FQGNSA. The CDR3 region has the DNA TGTGCCAGCAGCAAAAGCGGAGCGCTGTTTTTT. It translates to CASSKSGALFF.

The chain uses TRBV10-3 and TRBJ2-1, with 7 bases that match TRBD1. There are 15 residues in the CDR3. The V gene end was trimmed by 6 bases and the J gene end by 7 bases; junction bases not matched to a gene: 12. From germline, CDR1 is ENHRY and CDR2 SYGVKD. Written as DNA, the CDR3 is TGTGCCATCAGACAAGACAGGGTTCAGGGAAATGAGCAGTTCTTC. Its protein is CAIRQDRVQGNEQFF.

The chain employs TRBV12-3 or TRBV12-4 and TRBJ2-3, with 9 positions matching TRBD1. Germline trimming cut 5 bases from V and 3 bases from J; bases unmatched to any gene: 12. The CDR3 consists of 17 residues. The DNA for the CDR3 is TGTGCCAGCAGTCGATTCCCCGGGACAGGGTGGACAGATACGCAGTATTTT. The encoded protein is CASSRFPGTGWTDTQYF.

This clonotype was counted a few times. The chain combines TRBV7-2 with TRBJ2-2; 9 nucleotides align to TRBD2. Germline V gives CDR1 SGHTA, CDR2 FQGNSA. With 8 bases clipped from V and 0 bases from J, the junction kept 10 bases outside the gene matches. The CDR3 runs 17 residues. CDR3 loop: CASLTVAGDTNTGELFF. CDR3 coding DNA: TGTGCCAGCTTGACTGTAGCGGGGGATACGAACACCGGGGAGCTGTTTTTT.

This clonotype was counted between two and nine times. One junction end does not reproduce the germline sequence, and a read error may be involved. The CDR3 DNA follows: TGCAGTGCTAGAGATCAGGTTAGCCCCAACCAAGAGACCCAGGACTTC. This sequence encodes CSARDQVSPNQETQDF. The rearrangement links TRBV20-1 to TRBJ2-5; D gene ambiguous. Germline V CDR1 and CDR2: DFQATT, SNEGSKA (reference sequence). The CDR3 is 16 residues long.

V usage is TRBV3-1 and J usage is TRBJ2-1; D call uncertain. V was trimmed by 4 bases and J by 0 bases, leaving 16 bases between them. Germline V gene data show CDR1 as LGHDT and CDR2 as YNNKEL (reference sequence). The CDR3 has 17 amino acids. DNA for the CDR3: TGTGCCAGCAGCCGACGACCAGAGCAGAGCTCCTACAATGAGCAGTTCTTC. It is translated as CASSRRPEQSSYNEQFF.

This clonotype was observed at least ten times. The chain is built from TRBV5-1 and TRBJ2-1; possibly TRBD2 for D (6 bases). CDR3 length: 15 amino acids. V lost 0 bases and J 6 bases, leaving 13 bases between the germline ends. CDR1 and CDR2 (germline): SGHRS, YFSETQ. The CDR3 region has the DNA TGCGCCAGCAGCTTGGTTCCGGGAGTGGCCAATGAGCAGTTCTTC. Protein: CASSLVPGVANEQFF.

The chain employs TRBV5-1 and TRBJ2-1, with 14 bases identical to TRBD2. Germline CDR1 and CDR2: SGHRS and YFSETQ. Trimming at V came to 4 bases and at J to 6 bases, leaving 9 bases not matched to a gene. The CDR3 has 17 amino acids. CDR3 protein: CASSAGLAGGRINEQFF. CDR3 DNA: TGCGCCAGCAGCGCTGGACTAGCGGGGGGCCGGATCAATGAGCAGTTCTTC.

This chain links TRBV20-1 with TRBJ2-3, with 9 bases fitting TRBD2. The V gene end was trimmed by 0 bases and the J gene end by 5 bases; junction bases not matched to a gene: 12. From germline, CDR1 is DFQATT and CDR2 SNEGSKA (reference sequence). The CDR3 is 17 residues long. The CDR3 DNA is TGCAGTGCTAGAGATTCCCAGACTAGCGGACGGGTAGATACGCAGTATTTT. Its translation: CSARDSQTSGRVDTQYF.